Detailed here is one T cell receptor (beta chain). The sample belongs to a study of blood T cell repertoires in COVID-19. Method: immunoSEQ multiplex PCR; TCRdb's copy keeps in-frame clones and lacks some. Of 250,000 or so clones in the sample, roughly 84% were seen once. Allocation to cohorts depended on clinical history reported by the participants. The sequence was obtained from a man aged 45-65 years who had recovered from COVID-19. The sequenced sample consisted of PBMCs or T cells enriched from blood (not recorded which).

CDR3 nucleotides: TGTGCCAGCAGCCCTAGCGGGAGCGGAGAGACCCAGTACTTC. It is translated as CASSPSGSGETQYF. V is TRBV6-2 or TRBV6-3 and J is TRBJ2-5, with TRBD2 identical over 10 bases. The germline CDR1 and CDR2 sequences are MNHEY and SVGEGT. The CDR3 spans 14 residues. Trimming cost V 6 bases and J 4 bases; bases outside gene matches: 5.